The 22 T cell receptor beta chains presented below share a single source sample, sequenced in a study of response to subunit inactivated influenza vaccine. TCRdb redid the calling of the RT-PCR reads with MiXCR, one entry per CDR3 protein. This table holds about 480,000 distinct CDR3 sequences, about 10% found once. Sample: PBMCs from blood, taken around seven weeks after vaccination. The receptors come from a man aged 45-65 years who received an inactivated influenza vaccine.

This clonotype was detected many times. This rearrangement joins TRBV29-1 to TRBJ1-1; D ambiguous. CDR3 length: 10 residues. CDR1 is SQVTM and CDR2 is ANQGSEA in the germline V gene. V shed 4 bases and J shed 4 bases, with 4 bases lying between them. The chain's CDR3 is CSVGSTEAFF. As DNA, the CDR3 is TGCAGCGTTGGATCCACTGAAGCTTTCTTT.

This clonotype was detected ten times or more. CDR3: CASSLALGRSYEQYF. The CDR3 nucleotides read TGCGCCAGCAGCTTGGCCCTGGGCAGGTCCTACGAGCAGTACTTC. V is TRBV5-1 and J is TRBJ2-7; no clear D. From germline, CDR1 is SGHRS and CDR2 YFSETQ. The V end lost 0 bases, the J end lost 1 base, and 11 bases lay between the germline ends. This CDR3 has 15 residues.

This clonotype was recorded a few times. The rearrangement links TRBV20-1 to TRBJ1-6, with D maybe TRBD1 (6 bases). The CDR3 loop spans 16 amino acids. Per germline, CDR1 DFQATT and CDR2 SNEGSKA (reference sequence). V was trimmed by 1 base and J by 2 bases, leaving 12 bases between them. In DNA form, the CDR3 reads TGCAGTGCTAGAGCTAAGAACAGGGCCTATAATTCACCCCTCCACTTT. This translates into CSARAKNRAYNSPLHF.

The CDR3 here is CASSQGDHGYTF. The CDR3 nucleotides read TGCGCCAGCAGCCAAGGCGACCATGGCTACACCTTC. The chain employs TRBV4-3 and TRBJ1-2; D is undetermined. Per the germline V gene, CDR1 is LGHNA and CDR2 is YSLEER. The CDR3 consists of 12 residues. The ends were cut back, 1 base at V and 6 bases at J, with 6 bases in the middle.

This clonotype appeared a few times. The CDR3 here is CASRSGTSGGTGNEQFF. In nucleotides, the CDR3 is TGTGCCAGCAGGTCCGGGACTAGCGGGGGGACGGGTAATGAGCAGTTCTTC. The gene calls are TRBV7-2 and TRBJ2-1; 15 bases agree with TRBD2. The CDR3 is 17 amino acids. The trim removed 6 bases at V and 7 bases at J, leaving 10 bases unmatched. Germline lookup yields CDR1 SGHTA and CDR2 FQGNSA. The full variable domain, its missing parts supplied by reference TRBV7-2 and TRBJ2-1, is GAGVSQSPSNKVTEKGKDVELRCDPISGHTALYWYRQSLGQGLEFLIYFQGNSAPDKSGLPSDRFSAERTGGSVSTLTIQRTQQEDSAVYLCASRSGTSGGTGNEQFFGPGTRLTVL.

V is TRBV20-1 and J is TRBJ2-1, with D perhaps TRBD2 (6 bases). The germline CDR1 and CDR2 sequences are DFQATT and SNEGSKA (reference sequence). This CDR3 is built from 13 residues. Trimming shortened V by 3 bases and J by 8 bases, and 14 bases separated the two germline ends. The CDR3: CSASAGLGDEQFF. In DNA form, the CDR3 reads TGCAGTGCTAGTGCGGGGCTCGGCGATGAGCAGTTCTTC.

The V gene is TRBV28, the J gene TRBJ1-5; tentative D call: TRBD1 (6 bases). The CDR3 is 15 residues long. The ends were cut back, 2 bases at V and 4 bases at J, with 12 bases in the middle. Germline lookup yields CDR1 MDHEN and CDR2 SYDVKM. The CDR3 protein is CASSLRGSGNQPQHF. CDR3 nucleotide sequence: TGTGCCAGCAGTTTAAGGGGGTCAGGTAATCAGCCCCAGCATTTT. Full variable domain (outside the CDR3, taken from reference TRBV28 and TRBJ1-5): DVKVTQSSRYLVKRTGEKVFLECVQDMDHENMFWYRQDPGLGLRLIYFSYDVKMKEKGDIPEGYSVSREKKERFSLILESASTNQTSMYLCASSLRGSGNQPQHFGDGTRLSIL.

This clonotype was picked up a small number of times. This chain uses TRBV20-1 with TRBJ2-3; D ambiguous. V shed 0 bases and J shed 1 base, with 11 bases lying between them. Germline CDR1 and CDR2: DFQATT and SNEGSKA (reference sequence). The CDR3 is 15 residues long. CDR3 DNA sequence: TGCAGTGCTAGAGATATGGGTAGACGCACAGATACGCAGTATTTT. Translation gives CSARDMGRRTDTQYF.

J is TRBJ2-2 and V is TRBV20-1, with 8 bases matching TRBD1. Germline CDR1 reads DFQATT; CDR2 reads SNEGSKA (reference sequence). CDR3 length equals 15 residues. Trimming took 4 bases from V and 9 from J; bases not matched to a gene: 13. In DNA, the CDR3 is TGCAGTGCTACAACCCTTAGCGGACAGGGTTGGGAGCTGTTTTTT. Residues: CSATTLSGQGWELFF.

This clonotype was detected only a few times. The rearrangement links TRBV4-3 to TRBJ2-1; 8 bases align to TRBD2. The CDR3 runs to 16 residues. In germline, CDR1 is LGHNA, CDR2 YSLEER. V lost 0 bases and J lost 5; bases outside the gene matches: 6. The CDR3 bases are TGCGCCAGCAGCCAAGATATCCAGCGGGAGCACAATGAGCAGTTCTTC. It translates to CASSQDIQREHNEQFF.

This clonotype was counted a few times. This rearrangement joins TRBV5-1 to TRBJ2-5; 11 positions agree with TRBD2. CDR3 length equals 16 residues. Germline loops: CDR1 SGHRS, CDR2 YFSETQ. With V trimmed by 4 bases and J by 2 bases, 7 bases remained unmatched. DNA of the CDR3: TGCGCCAGCAGCGAGGGGACTAGCGGCTTACAAGAGACCCAGTACTTC. It codes for CASSEGTSGLQETQYF. The whole variable domain, filled in from reference TRBV5-1 and TRBJ2-5, reads KAGVTQTPRYLIKTRGQQVTLSCSPISGHRSVSWYQQTPGQGLQFLFEYFSETQRNKGNFPGRFSGRQFSNSRSEMNVSTLELGDSALYLCASSEGTSGLQETQYFGPGTRLLVL.

The V and J genes are TRBV7-2 and TRBJ2-1; possibly TRBD1 or TRBD2 for D (6 bases each). CDR3 size: 16 residues. The germline gives CDR1 SGHTA, CDR2 FQGNSA. With 1 base removed from V and 6 bases from J, the gap between germline ends came to 16 bases. This CDR3 is CASSLEGDSGRNEQFF. The DNA of the CDR3 is TGTGCCAGCAGCTTAGAGGGGGACTCGGGTCGCAATGAGCAGTTCTTC.

The chain employs TRBV7-2 and TRBJ2-7; D assignment may be TRBD1 or TRBD2 (5 bases each). The CDR3 extends over 14 amino acids. CDR1 and CDR2 from the germline V gene are SGHTA and FQGNSA. V was pared by 2 bases and J by 7 bases, with 15 bases between. CDR3 coding DNA: TGTGCCAGCAGCTTAAAGGCTGGGACGGGTGAGCAGTACTTC. This translates into CASSLKAGTGEQYF. Filled out from reference TRBV7-2 and TRBJ2-7, the complete variable domain reads GAGVSQSPSNKVTEKGKDVELRCDPISGHTALYWYRQSLGQGLEFLIYFQGNSAPDKSGLPSDRFSAERTGGSVSTLTIQRTQQEDSAVYLCASSLKAGTGEQYFGPGTRLTVT.

The gene calls are TRBV5-1 and TRBJ2-1; 9 bases align to TRBD2. Germline V gene lookup returns CDR1 SGHRS and CDR2 YFSETQ. The CDR3 is made up of 21 amino acids. V gave up 10 bases and J gave up 1 base; unmatched junction bases: 27. The DNA of the CDR3 is TGCGCCTCACACCGTCCCACCCAGCGGGGGGCCCCCCTTAGGTCCTACAATGAGCAGTTCTTC. Translated, it gives CASHRPTQRGAPLRSYNEQFF.

The chain is built from TRBV14 and TRBJ2-6; possible D gene TRBD1, 6 bases. V dropped 3 bases and J dropped 2 bases, with 11 bases sitting between them. Germline CDR1 SGHDN, CDR2 FVKESK. The CDR3 contains 16 residues. In DNA, the CDR3 is TGTGCCAGCAGCCAGGCACAGGGTGCTGGGGCCAACGTCCTGACTTTC. Its protein product is CASSQAQGAGANVLTF.

At least ten counts were recorded for this clonotype. V and J are TRBV4-2 and TRBJ2-5, with 9 bases aligning to TRBD1. The germline V gene encodes CDR1 LGHNA and CDR2 YNFKEQ. CDR3 length equals 15 residues. With V trimmed by 1 base and J by 4 bases, 4 bases remained unmatched. CDR3 nucleotide sequence: TGTGCCAGCAGCCAAGTTGGGACAGGGAGAGAGACCCAGTACTTC. Protein: CASSQVGTGRETQYF.

This clonotype was counted ten times or more. This chain uses TRBV4-1 with TRBJ1-1, with D possibly TRBD1 on 6 matching bases. This CDR3 is built from 14 residues. Trimming pared 1 base from V and 6 bases from J, leaving 12 bases between. From germline, CDR1 is MGHRA and CDR2 YSYEKL. The CDR3 DNA reads as TGCGCCAGCAGCCAAGGACCAGGGGCCCCTGAAGCTTTCTTT. It specifies CASSQGPGAPEAFF.

This chain uses TRBV29-1 with TRBJ2-1; TRBD2 matches at 10 bases. From germline, CDR1 is SQVTM and CDR2 ANQGSEA. The CDR3 totals 15 residues. V lost 4 bases and J lost 0; bases outside the gene matches: 3. The CDR3 bases are TGCAGCGTTGTAGGACTAGCGGCCTCCTACAATGAGCAGTTCTTC. Amino acids: CSVVGLAASYNEQFF.

This clonotype was picked up a small number of times. The chain recombines TRBV12-3 or TRBV12-4 with TRBJ2-3; 8 bases line up with TRBD2. This CDR3 is 16 amino acids long. The V and J ends lost 5 bases and 5 bases, in that order; junction bases with no gene match: 12. DNA for the CDR3: TGTGCCAGCAGTCACAGGCGGGCGGGGGGAGGAGATACGCAGTATTTT. It specifies CASSHRRAGGGDTQYF.

This clonotype was seen repeatedly, ten times or more. The CDR3 spells CASSQGPRSSYNEQFF. The CDR3 nucleotides are TGCGCCAGCAGCCAAGGCCCCCGGAGCTCCTACAATGAGCAGTTCTTC. The chain links TRBV4-1 to TRBJ2-1, with no clear D. With 1 base removed from V and 0 bases from J, the gap between germline ends came to 10 bases. The CDR3 runs to 16 residues. Germline V gene data show CDR1 as MGHRA and CDR2 as YSYEKL.

This clonotype appeared a single time. The genes are TRBV6-2 or TRBV6-3 and TRBJ1-2; 9 bases match TRBD1. The germline gives CDR1 MNHEY, CDR2 SVGEGT. The V gene end was trimmed by 0 bases and the J gene end by 5 bases; junction bases not matched to a gene: 7. This CDR3 comprises 16 residues. For the CDR3, the DNA is TGTGCCAGCAGTTACTCGACCCGGACAGGGGATTATGGCTACACCTTC. It is translated as CASSYSTRTGDYGYTF.

J is TRBJ2-5 and V is TRBV6-5; 10 positions match TRBD1. Germline V CDR1 and CDR2: MNHEY, SVGAGI. V lost 0 bases and J lost 5; bases outside the gene matches: 3. There are 15 residues in the CDR3. The CDR3 sequence is CASSYSDRGFETQYF. The CDR3 DNA is TGTGCCAGCAGTTACTCGGACAGGGGGTTCGAGACCCAGTACTTC.